The 17 T cell receptor beta chains below all came from one sample that was sequenced in a study of T cell repertoires in cytomegalovirus infection. A single record per CDR3 protein comes from TCRdb applying MiXCR to the reads. The sample records hundreds of thousands of distinct CDR3 sequences, 15% to 20% being singletons. Sequenced material: PBMCs. All receptors come from a human donor in good health (CMV status not recorded). Some clones in this sample may be carry-over from other donors' samples.

This clonotype was counted ten times or more. V gene TRBV3-1 combines with J gene TRBJ1-6, with D possibly being TRBD1 (5 bases). CDR1 is LGHDT, CDR2 YNNKEL, per germline (reference sequence). The CDR3 contains 13 residues. V dropped 6 bases and J dropped 7 bases, with 10 bases sitting between them. CDR3 residues: CASRSGPNSPLHF. Here the CDR3 DNA reads TGTGCCAGCAGGTCGGGGCCCAATTCACCCCTCCACTTT.

This clonotype was found many times. V gene TRBV24-1 combines with J gene TRBJ2-3, with a weak D call TRBD2 (6 bases). Per germline, CDR1 KGHDR and CDR2 SFDVKD. V gave up 1 base and J gave up 10 bases, with 29 bases separating them. The CDR3 is 19 residues long. DNA for the CDR3: TGTGCCACCAGTGATTTCCTCCCCGGGGTCCGGACTAACACCAACGCGCAGTATTTT. This encodes CATSDFLPGVRTNTNAQYF.

This clonotype showed up just a few times. This chain joins TRBV20-1 and TRBJ1-5, with 7 bases lining up with TRBD1. There are 16 residues in the CDR3. CDR1 is DFQATT, CDR2 SNEGSKA, per germline (reference sequence). Trimming removed 1 base from V and 0 bases from J; junction bases left unmatched: 6. The CDR3 here is CSARAPGQYSNQPQHF. CDR3 bases: TGCAGTGCTAGAGCCCCGGGACAGTATAGCAATCAGCCCCAGCATTTT.

The chain joins TRBV10-3 to TRBJ2-7; the D gene could be TRBD1 or TRBD2 (5 bases each). Germline V gene lookup returns CDR1 ENHRY and CDR2 SYGVKD. This CDR3 contains 11 residues. Trimming stripped 4 bases from V and 6 bases from J, with 7 bases between. In DNA, the CDR3 is TGTGCCATCAGTGGTGGGGGCGAGCAGTACTTC. Protein sequence: CAISGGGEQYF.

This clonotype was counted once. The chain links TRBV5-1 to TRBJ2-2, with D possibly being TRBD1 or TRBD2 (5 bases each). The CDR3 is 16 residues long. The V gene's germline CDR1 is SGHRS and CDR2 YFSETQ. V dropped 0 bases and J dropped 6 bases, with 15 bases sitting between them. CDR3 nucleotide sequence: TGCGCCAGCAGCTTGGGGACGGGGATAGGGGCCGGGGAGCTGTTTTTT. Its protein product is CASSLGTGIGAGELFF.

This clonotype has at least ten counts. J is TRBJ1-3 and V is TRBV7-2, with 9 bases matching TRBD1. Unmatched junction bases numbered 5, after V lost 6 bases and J lost 2 bases. CDR1 and CDR2 from the germline V gene are SGHTA and FQGNSA. The CDR3 has 15 amino acids. The CDR3 spells CASSSTGGTGNTIYF. The DNA of the CDR3 is TGTGCCAGCAGTTCTACAGGGGGCACTGGAAACACCATATATTTT.

The chain is built from TRBV28 and TRBJ2-6; tentatively, D is TRBD2 (6 bases). V was shortened by 8 bases and J by 0 bases, with 11 bases between the two germline ends. The CDR3 has 15 amino acids. Germline V CDR1 and CDR2: MDHEN, SYDVKM. CDR3 coding DNA: TGTGCCAGCGCGCAGGGACTCTCTGGGGCCAACGTCCTGACTTTC. Amino acid sequence: CASAQGLSGANVLTF.

There are many counts of this clonotype. V usage is TRBV12-3 or TRBV12-4 and J usage is TRBJ1-2, with D hard to call. The CDR3 runs 10 residues. The V gene lost 5 bases and the J gene lost 8 bases, with 6 bases spanning the gap. The CDR3 sequence: CASSLGGYTF. CDR3 nucleotide sequence: TGTGCCAGCAGTCTGGGCGGCTACACCTTC.

This clonotype was counted at least ten times. The chain links TRBV7-2 to TRBJ2-3; possible D gene TRBD2, 6 bases. CDR3 size: 16 residues. The germline V gene has CDR1 SGHTA and CDR2 FQGNSA. V lost 3 bases to trimming and J lost 0 bases, with 13 bases between them. This CDR3 reads CASSLGTHISTDTQYF. The DNA for the CDR3 is TGTGCCAGCAGCTTGGGGACTCATATTAGCACAGATACGCAGTATTTT.

The J gene is TRBJ1-4, the V gene TRBV13; 7 bases align to TRBD1. Germline CDR1 and CDR2: PRHDT and FYEKMQ (reference sequence). Germline trimming cut 1 base from V and 5 bases from J; bases unmatched to any gene: 1. The length of the CDR3 is 14 residues. The CDR3: CASSLEGANEKLFF. The CDR3 DNA reads TGTGCCAGCAGCTTAGAGGGGGCGAATGAAAAACTGTTTTTT.

This clonotype was picked up a small number of times. The chain joins TRBV18 to TRBJ2-4; D gene uncertain. The ends were cut back, 3 bases at V and 2 bases at J, with 8 bases in the middle. Germline lookup yields CDR1 KGHSH and CDR2 LQKENI. The CDR3 runs 14 residues. CDR3 DNA sequence: TGTGCCAGCTCACCTTCGGCAACCAAAAACATTCAGTACTTC. This codes for CASSPSATKNIQYF.

V is TRBV7-9 and J is TRBJ1-1; D is unclear. CDR1 SEHNR and CDR2 FQNEAQ come from the germline V gene (reference sequence). V was shortened by 4 bases and J by 5 bases, with 14 bases between the two germline ends. The CDR3 length is 14 residues. The DNA of the CDR3 is TGTGCCAGCAGCTACACCGGGTCGCCTACTGAAGCTTTCTTT. Amino acid sequence: CASSYTGSPTEAFF.

This clonotype was counted a few times. This chain connects TRBV20-1 to TRBJ2-3; 9 bases are shared with TRBD2. The V gene's germline CDR1 is DFQATT and CDR2 SNEGSKA (reference sequence). The CDR3 is 13 amino acids. V lost 5 bases, J lost 6 bases, and 6 bases stayed unmatched. In nucleotides, the CDR3 is TGCAGTGCTCTCGGCGGGGGGGCCGATACGCAGTATTTT. It is translated as CSALGGGADTQYF.

This clonotype has at least ten counts. The V call is TRBV7-2, the J call TRBJ2-1, with D hard to call. Germline-derived CDR1 and CDR2 are SGHTA and FQGNSA. The CDR3 loop spans 12 amino acids. Trimming removed 6 bases at V and 4 bases at J, with 7 bases between. The CDR3 reads CASSLIYNEQFF. The CDR3 nucleotides are TGTGCCAGCAGTCTCATATACAATGAGCAGTTCTTC.

The gene calls are TRBV28 and TRBJ1-2; D is ambiguous. The CDR3 is 15 residues long. V dropped 8 bases and J dropped 0 bases, with 16 bases sitting between them. CDR1 MDHEN and CDR2 SYDVKM come from the germline V gene. The CDR3 protein is CASLGSGLANYGYTF. The CDR3, as DNA: TGTGCCAGCCTCGGATCCGGGTTAGCTAACTATGGCTACACCTTC.

This clonotype was counted many times. The gene calls are TRBV4-2 and TRBJ2-3; 15 bases agree with TRBD2. CDR1 and CDR2 (germline): LGHNA, YNFKEQ. The CDR3 contains 18 residues. V shed 0 bases, J shed 4 bases, and the junction held 5 bases outside the gene matches. The CDR3 sequence is CASSQEGGLAGGPDTQYF. The CDR3 region has the DNA TGTGCCAGCAGCCAAGAAGGGGGACTAGCGGGGGGCCCAGATACGCAGTATTTT.

The chain carries TRBV7-9 and TRBJ2-2; D may be TRBD2 (5 bases). Trimming removed 6 bases at V and 1 base at J, with 12 bases between. This CDR3 has 15 residues. Germline loops: CDR1 SEHNR, CDR2 FQNEAQ (reference sequence). This CDR3 reads CASSYPGENTGELFF. In nucleotides, the CDR3 is TGTGCCAGCAGTTACCCCGGGGAGAACACCGGGGAGCTGTTTTTT.